A selection of T cell receptor beta chains follows, all from one sample in a study of response to subunit inactivated influenza vaccine. MiXCR, applied by TCRdb to the RT-PCR reads, yields one record per CDR3 protein. Altogether 150,000 to 200,000 distinct CDR3 sequences are present, less than 15% being singletons, with the ten largest covering roughly 29%. This sample also belongs to another study, concerning T cells expressing NK-cell markers.

Specimen: CD8+ T cells sorted from PBMCs, collected 11 to 12 days after vaccination. The receptor source for this set is a man aged 50-60 years who received an inactivated influenza vaccine. The CDR3 runs from the conserved cysteine through the conserved F or W. The order of the fields is D gene, clone size, J gene, V gene, CDR3 DNA, CDR3 protein. The D gene is left open where the match is weak. Expanded clones are given a class, and other clones once, few, many or no size at all.

TRBD1	few	TRBJ2-4	TRBV19	TGTGCCAGTAGATCAAATGGACAGGTAGCCAAAAACATTCAGTACTTC	CASRSNGQVAKNIQYF
NA	NA	TRBJ1-1	TRBV10-3	TGTGCCATCAGTGAGTCGACATGGGGAGCTTTCTTT	CAISESTWGAFF
NA	NA	TRBJ1-1	TRBV5-1	TGCGCCAGCAGCTTCGGGGGCGGTAGGGGCACTGAAGCTTTCTTT	CASSFGGGRGTEAFF
TRBD1	many	TRBJ2-3	TRBV24-1	TGTGCCACCAGTGAAACAGGGGAAGATACGCAGTATTTT	CATSETGEDTQYF
NA	few	TRBJ1-5	TRBV27	TGTGCCAGCAGTTTATGGGGGCAGCCCCAGCATTTT	CASSLWGQPQHF
NA	many	TRBJ2-1	TRBV7-9	TGTGCCAGCAGCGGGACGGAATACAATGAGCAGTTCTTC	CASSGTEYNEQFF
TRBD1	few	TRBJ2-5	TRBV4-3	TGCGCCAGCAGCCAAGATTTCGGACAGGGGTTTCAAGAGACCCAGTACTTC	CASSQDFGQGFQETQYF
NA	NA	TRBJ2-3	TRBV15	TGTGCCACCAGCAGAGATGAGGCACAGCCCATTCGGTATACGCAGTATTTT	CATSRDEAQPIRYTQYF
TRBD1	NA	TRBJ2-1	TRBV3-1	TGTGCCAGCAGCCAAGTCGGGACAGGGTTTTACGATGAGCAGTTCTTC	CASSQVGTGFYDEQFF
NA	many	TRBJ2-1	TRBV10-3	TGTGCCATCAGTGAAATGGCGGGATTGCAGTTCTTC	CAISEMAGLQFF
TRBD1	few	TRBJ1-2	TRBV12-3/TRBV12-4	TGTGCCAGCAGTTTATCCGGGACAGCCTATGGCTACACCTTC	CASSLSGTAYGYTF
NA	few	TRBJ2-7	TRBV4-1	TGCGCCAGCGGACGCACCGTCTCCTACGAGCAGTACTTC	CASGRTVSYEQYF
NA	NA	TRBJ2-5	TRBV3-1	TGTGCCAGCAGCTTCCAAGGAGAGGACGGTCGGGAGACCCAGTACTTC	CASSFQGEDGRETQYF
NA	NA	TRBJ2-7	TRBV2	TGTGCCAGCAGGGGTGGCGAGCAGTACTTC	CASRGGEQYF
NA	NA	TRBJ2-1	TRBV13	TGTGCCAGCAGCTTACAAGCAGGGATTAGCTCCTACAATGAGCAGTTCTTC	CASSLQAGISSYNEQFF
TRBD2	few	TRBJ2-1	TRBV20-1	TGCAGTGCTGATAGCCAGCACGTCGGGGGGGAGTCCGGCTACAATGAGCAGTTCTTC	CSADSQHVGGESGYNEQFF
NA	many	TRBJ2-1	TRBV10-3	TGTGCCATCAGTGGGGCCTTATACAATGAGCAGTTCTTC	CAISGALYNEQFF
NA	few	TRBJ1-4	TRBV5-6	TGTGCCAGCAGCTTTGCCCCGTGGGAGGCTAATGAAAAACTGTTTTTT	CASSFAPWEANEKLFF
TRBD1	NA	TRBJ2-2	TRBV27	TGTGCCAGCAGTTTTACAGGGGGCGAAGGGGAGCTGTTTTTT	CASSFTGGEGELFF
NA	few	TRBJ2-5	TRBV7-8	TGTGCCAGCAGCTTAGGGGCCGGAGGCGGGATAGAGACCCAGTACTTC	CASSLGAGGGIETQYF
NA	few	TRBJ1-3	TRBV9	TGTGCCAGCAGCCCCGTAGGTACGGGAAACACCATATATTTT	CASSPVGTGNTIYF
NA	NA	TRBJ2-2	TRBV30	TGTGCCTGGGTGAACACCGGGGAGCTGTTTTTT	CAWVNTGELFF
TRBD2	few	TRBJ2-7	TRBV6-2/TRBV6-3	TGTGCCAGCAGTTACACTAGCGGGTACTACGAGCAGTACTTC	CASSYTSGYYEQYF
TRBD2	many	TRBJ2-5	TRBV28	TGTGCCAGCAGTTTATCCGTGTCCACAGCGGGAGCGCAAGAGACCCAGTACTTC	CASSLSVSTAGAQETQYF
TRBD1	NA	TRBJ2-7	TRBV28	TGTGCCAGCAGTTTCAACGACAGGGGTTCCTACGAGCAGTACTTC	CASSFNDRGSYEQYF
NA	NA	TRBJ1-2	TRBV29-1	TGCAGCGTTGCGGATGGCTACACCTTC	CSVADGYTF
NA	NA	TRBJ2-7	TRBV5-1	TGCGCCAGCACCTTCAGAGACGAGCAGTACTTC	CASTFRDEQYF
TRBD1	NA	TRBJ2-7	TRBV27	TGTGCCAGCAGGCTGACAGGGGGCTCCTACGAGCAGTACTTC	CASRLTGGSYEQYF
TRBD2	few	TRBJ2-5	TRBV6-2/TRBV6-3	TGTGCCAGCAGTCGACCTTATCTAGCGGAAAACCAAGAGACCCAGTACTTC	CASSRPYLAENQETQYF
NA	NA	TRBJ2-7	TRBV28	TGTGCCAGCGCGCAGGGAAAGGTCGAAATCTACGAGCAGTACTTC	CASAQGKVEIYEQYF
NA	few	TRBJ2-2	TRBV29-1	TGCAGCGTTCCTTTAGGCGGGGAGCTGTTTTTT	CSVPLGGELFF
NA	few	TRBJ1-5	TRBV11-2	TGTGCCTCCCACGGTGGAGGGAATCAGCCCCAGCATTTT	CASHGGGNQPQHF
NA	many	TRBJ1-1	TRBV4-3	TGCGCCAGCAGCCAAGTTGAGAACACTGAAGCTTTCTTT	CASSQVENTEAFF
NA	few	TRBJ2-3	TRBV2	TGTGCCAGCAGCGCTGGGATCAACCGCGCGGATACGCAGTATTTT	CASSAGINRADTQYF
NA	few	TRBJ1-1	TRBV5-6	TGTGCCAGCAGCTCGTGGGGCACTGAAGCTTTCTTT	CASSSWGTEAFF
NA	NA	TRBJ2-1	TRBV7-9	TGTGCCAGCAGCACCGACAGGCGGCAGTTCTTC	CASSTDRRQFF
TRBD2	NA	TRBJ2-2	TRBV7-9	TGTGCCAGCAGCTTTCCCCTAGCGGGAGGGCCCACCGGGGAGCTGTTTTTT	CASSFPLAGGPTGELFF
NA	few	TRBJ2-3	TRBV7-9	TGTGCCAGCAGCCTAAGGGTACTTCTCACAGATACGCAGTATTTT	CASSLRVLLTDTQYF
TRBD1	many	TRBJ2-2	TRBV12-3/TRBV12-4	TGTGCCAGCAGCCCACCGGGACAGGGGGCCCCGGAGCTGTTTTTT	CASSPPGQGAPELFF
TRBD2	NA	TRBJ2-5	TRBV4-3	TGCGCCAGCAGCCAAGACGGGACTAGCGGTCGGGAGACCCAGTACTTC	CASSQDGTSGRETQYF
NA	NA	TRBJ2-1	TRBV7-9	TGTGCCAGCAGCTTTGGTCGGGACTGGACCCACAATGAGCAGTTCTTC	CASSFGRDWTHNEQFF
TRBD1	few	TRBJ1-5	TRBV6-7	TGTGCCAGCACCCGGACAGGGGGCAATCAGCCCCAGCATTTT	CASTRTGGNQPQHF
TRBD2	many	TRBJ2-1	TRBV4-3	TGCGCCAGCAGCCAAGATCTCCGGGAGGGCCTTTACAATGAGCAGTTCTTC	CASSQDLREGLYNEQFF
NA	NA	TRBJ2-1	TRBV9	TGTGCCAGCAGTGTCAACAATGAGCAGTTCTTC	CASSVNNEQFF
NA	NA	TRBJ2-3	TRBV6-5	TGTGCCAGCAGTTACTCTGCGGCCCTTCGGGATACGCAGTATTTT	CASSYSAALRDTQYF
TRBD1	NA	TRBJ1-1	TRBV5-1	TGCGCCAGCAGCGTAGCCGGGACAGGGTTCACTGAAGCTTTCTTT	CASSVAGTGFTEAFF
NA	NA	TRBJ1-2	TRBV5-5	TGTGCCAGCAGCCCCAGCTCGTCAAACTATGGCTACACCTTC	CASSPSSSNYGYTF
TRBD1	few	TRBJ2-6	TRBV6-2/TRBV6-3	TGTGCCAGCAGTTACTCAGGGACAGGGTTTCTCTCCGGGGCCAACGTCCTGACTTTC	CASSYSGTGFLSGANVLTF
NA	NA	TRBJ1-6	TRBV5-1	TGCGCCAGCTCTCCTTACCTTGGTTCACCCCTCCACTTT	CASSPYLGSPLHF
NA	few	TRBJ2-1	TRBV6-2/TRBV6-3	TGTGCCAGCAGTTACTTAGGGGTCTACAATGAGCAGTTCTTC	CASSYLGVYNEQFF
TRBD2	few	TRBJ2-1	TRBV30	TGTGCCTGGAGCGGACTAGCGGGAGATGATGAGCAGTTCTTC	CAWSGLAGDDEQFF